This is a list of T cell receptor beta chains from one sample in a study of T-cell memory formation after mild COVID-19. TCRdb recomputed calls from the 5' RACE reads with MiXCR, one row per CDR3 protein. This table holds around 450,000 distinct CDR3 sequences, 20% to 25% found once. The source material was PBMCs or a T cell subset sorted from them (not recorded which). All receptors come from an adult woman who had mild COVID-19 (a few samples of this study predate the infection). Cell type and time point are not known. Both conserved end residues are part of each CDR3. Each record gives: clone size, D gene, V gene, J gene, CDR3 protein, CDR3 DNA. The D gene is left open where the match is weak. Where a row states a size, it is once, few, many or the class of an expanded clone; other rows omit it.

.,.,TRBV5-5,TRBJ2-7,CASSNPGHRTYEQYF,TGTGCCAGCAGCAATCCGGGACATCGAACCTACGAGCAGTACTTC
.,TRBD1,TRBV5-1,TRBJ2-3,CASSLEDRVGDTQYF,TGCGCCAGCAGCTTGGAGGACAGGGTGGGAGATACGCAGTATTTT
.,TRBD2,TRBV28,TRBJ2-3,CAITRLGLAGVGDTQYF,TGTGCCATCACGCGCTTGGGGCTAGCGGGAGTAGGGGATACGCAGTATTTT
.,.,TRBV6-5,TRBJ1-6,CASSSDGSSYNSPLHF,TGTGCCAGCAGTTCCGACGGCAGCTCCTATAATTCACCCCTCCACTTT
few,.,TRBV2,TRBJ2-7,CASSPRRFSYEQYF,TGTGCCAGCAGCCCCCGACGCTTCTCCTACGAGCAGTACTTC
few,TRBD2,TRBV9,TRBJ2-5,CASTLSGRDQETQYF,TGTGCCAGCACCCTTAGCGGGCGGGACCAAGAGACCCAGTACTTC
few,.,TRBV7-9,TRBJ2-3,CASSALRGATTDTQYF,TGTGCCAGCAGCGCGCTCCGTGGGGCCACCACAGATACGCAGTATTTT
.,.,TRBV7-9,TRBJ2-7,CASSLWGRGNYEQYF,TGTGCCAGCAGCTTATGGGGCCGGGGTAACTACGAGCAGTACTTC
.,TRBD1,TRBV5-4,TRBJ2-1,CASTSGQDYNEQFF,TGTGCCAGCACCTCGGGACAGGACTACAATGAGCAGTTCTTC
.,TRBD1,TRBV4-1,TRBJ1-1,CASSRRGDGQGHTEAFF,TGCGCCAGCAGCCGGAGAGGGGACGGACAGGGGCACACTGAAGCTTTCTTT
.,.,TRBV20-1,TRBJ2-2,CSAEGSATSTGELFF,TGCAGTGCGGAAGGCTCCGCCACTAGCACCGGGGAGCTGTTTTTT
few,.,TRBV5-1,TRBJ1-5,CASSLGSSSNQPQHF,TGCGCCAGCAGCTTGGGCAGCAGCTCTAATCAGCCCCAGCATTTT
.,TRBD2,TRBV23-1,TRBJ2-3,CASSQREGCADTQYF,TGCGCCAGCAGTCAAAGGGAGGGATGTGCAGATACGCAGTATTTT
.,.,TRBV20-1,TRBJ1-5,CSVRGGSGPQHF,TGCAGTGTCCGGGGGGGCTCTGGGCCCCAGCATTTT
.,TRBD2,TRBV5-4,TRBJ2-5,CASSLTSGGAVKRETQYF,TGTGCCAGCAGCCTGACTAGCGGGGGGGCAGTCAAAAGAGAGACCCAGTACTTC
few,.,TRBV7-2,TRBJ2-7,CASSTLSGPYEQYF,TGTGCCAGCAGCACCTTGTCCGGGCCCTACGAGCAGTACTTC